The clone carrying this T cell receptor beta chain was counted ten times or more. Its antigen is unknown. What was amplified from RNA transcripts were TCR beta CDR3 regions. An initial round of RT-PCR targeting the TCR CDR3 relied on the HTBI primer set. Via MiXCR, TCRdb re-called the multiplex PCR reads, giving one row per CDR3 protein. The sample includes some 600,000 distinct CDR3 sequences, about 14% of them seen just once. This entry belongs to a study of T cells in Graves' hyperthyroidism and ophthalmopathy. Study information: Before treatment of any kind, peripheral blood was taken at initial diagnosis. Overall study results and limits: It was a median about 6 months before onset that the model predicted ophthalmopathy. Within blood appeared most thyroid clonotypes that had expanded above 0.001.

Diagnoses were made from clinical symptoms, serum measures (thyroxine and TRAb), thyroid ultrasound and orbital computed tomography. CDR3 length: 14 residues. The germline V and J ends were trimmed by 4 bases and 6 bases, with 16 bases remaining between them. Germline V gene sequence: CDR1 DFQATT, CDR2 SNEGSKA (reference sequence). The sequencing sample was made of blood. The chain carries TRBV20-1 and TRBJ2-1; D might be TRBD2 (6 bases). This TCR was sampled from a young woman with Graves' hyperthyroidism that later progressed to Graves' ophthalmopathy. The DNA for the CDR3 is TGCAGTGCTATTCTGACTAGGGACCGCAATGAGCAGTTCTTC. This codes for CSAILTRDRNEQFF.